The present T cell receptor (beta chain) was sequenced within a study of STAT5B mutations in CD4+ large granular lymphocyte leukemia (dated by TCRdb to 2021 to 2024). Context from the whole study: Among the healthy controls, the CDR3 'QG' motif was associated with a particular HLA allele. Flow cytometry on FACSCanto II or FACSVerse showed that the purified fractions were more than 95% pure among lymphocytes. The TCRbeta repertoires of CD4+ T-cell large granular lymphocyte leukemia patients were compared with the TCRbeta repertoires of healthy blood donors.

The healthy control group was made up of 37 blood donors, and the Finnish Red Cross blood service supplied their buffy coats. All TCR-sequenced material derived from peripheral blood: patient blood samples and healthy donor buffy coats. Ficoll-Hypaque gradient centrifugation was used to isolate peripheral blood mononuclear cells. For the healthy controls, CD4+ cells were obtained from buffy coats by magnetic purification. The Gentra Puregene Cell and Tissue kit was used to extract genomic DNA, and a Qubit 2.0 fluorometer was used to measure the amount of genomic DNA. Overall study results and their limits: Enrichment of TRBV06-family usage was observed among the top patient clones (8/27) relative to healthy controls (2/35). The data were not HLA-matched, and the higher clonality in CD4+ T-LGLL than in CD8+ T-LGLL could be due to the relatively small sample size. Greater clonality appeared to be present in CD4-sorted patient repertoires than in healthy CD4+ repertoires, and the difference was retained after the putative leukemic clones were removed. The main leukemic clonotypes were found to be private to each patient, although around a quarter of the main leukemic clonotypes were detected at low frequency in the non-leukemic repertoires of other patients.

The immunoSEQ assay at survey resolution was applied to genomic DNA for sequencing of TCRbeta rearrangements. The original pipeline was this. In the TCR sequencing data, the smallest productive clonotype frequency that could be detected was 2.59 x 10-5. Analyses included only productive TCRbeta rearrangements, meaning complete and in-frame sequences. The clonality of each sample was calculated as Simpson clonality in the immunoSEQ Analyzer version 3.0. Clones were categorized by frequency as very rare, small, medium, large (1-20%) or hyperexpanded (>20%). Generation probabilities were estimated with OLGA 1.2.3, V-gene circos plots were generated with VDJtools, specificities were searched for in VDJdb, and CDR3 motifs were identified with GLIPH. The immuneACCESS repertoire file appears here via TCRdb, limited to in-frame rearrangements. These files lack a portion of the clones; in checked studies, under half of the deficit traces to unresolved V genes, and the cause of the others is not known. The DNA was the basis for D and trimming; V, J and clone size are from that table. This sample holds approximately 24,000 clones; about three quarters were observed only once. 0.65% of the sample comes from the top ten.

As for this clone: Its antigen has not been determined. No base quality information exists; no much larger clone differs at one position.

The CDR3 starts with the cysteine, ends with the phenylalanine, and has 12 residues. Only the CDR3 part of the read is kept: 36 bases, read in frame from the first base. V is clipped by 7 bases and J by 4 bases, and the sequence between their germline boundaries is 12 bases long. For CDR1 and CDR2, the germline V gene lists SGHRS and YFSETQ. Specimen: CD4+ T cells from blood buffy coats. The receptor comes from a human donor in good health. The rearranged segments are TRBV5-1 and TRBJ2-7; the D match is possibly TRBD1 or TRBD2, with 6 bases aligned in each. The bases read TGCGCCAGCCGAAGGGGGGATTACGAGCAGTACTTC. Its coded protein is CASRRGDYEQYF.